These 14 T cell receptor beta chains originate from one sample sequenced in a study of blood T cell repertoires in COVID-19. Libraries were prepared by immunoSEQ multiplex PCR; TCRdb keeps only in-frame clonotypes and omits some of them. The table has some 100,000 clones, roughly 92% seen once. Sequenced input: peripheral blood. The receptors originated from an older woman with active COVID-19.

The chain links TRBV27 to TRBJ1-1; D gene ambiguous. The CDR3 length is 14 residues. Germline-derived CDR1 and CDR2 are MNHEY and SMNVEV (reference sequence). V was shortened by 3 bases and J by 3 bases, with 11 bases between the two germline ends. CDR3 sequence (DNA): TGTGCCAGCAGTTTTCGCGGCCGCGACACTGAAGCTTTCTTT. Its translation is CASSFRGRDTEAFF.

The CDR3 sequence is CASSVSEGLGNNEQFF. The CDR3 bases are TGTGCCAGCAGCGTAAGCGAGGGACTCGGGAACAATGAGCAGTTCTTC. This chain links TRBV9 with TRBJ2-1; weak D call: TRBD2 (6 bases). Germline lookup yields CDR1 SGDLS and CDR2 YYNGEE. The CDR3 is 16 amino acids. Trimming pared 1 base from V and 5 bases from J, leaving 16 bases between.

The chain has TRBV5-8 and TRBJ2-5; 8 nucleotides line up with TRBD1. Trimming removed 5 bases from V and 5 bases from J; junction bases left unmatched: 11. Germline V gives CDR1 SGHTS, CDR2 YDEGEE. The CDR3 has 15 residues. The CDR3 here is CASRRRTGRMETQYF. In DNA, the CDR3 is TGTGCCAGCAGAAGGAGGACAGGGAGGATGGAGACCCAGTACTTC.

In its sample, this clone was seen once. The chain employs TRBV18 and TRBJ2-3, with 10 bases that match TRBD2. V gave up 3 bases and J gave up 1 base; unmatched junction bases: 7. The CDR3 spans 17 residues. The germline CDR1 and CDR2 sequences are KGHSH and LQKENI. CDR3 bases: TGTGCCAGCTCACCTTACCACACTAGCGGGGGCACAGATACGCAGTATTTT. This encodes CASSPYHTSGGTDTQYF.

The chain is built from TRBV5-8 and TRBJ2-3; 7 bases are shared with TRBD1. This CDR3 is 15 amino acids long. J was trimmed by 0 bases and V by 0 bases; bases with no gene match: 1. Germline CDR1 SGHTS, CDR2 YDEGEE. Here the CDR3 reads CASSLVGQSTDTQYF. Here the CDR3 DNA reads TGTGCCAGCAGCTTGGTGGGACAGAGCACAGATACGCAGTATTTT.

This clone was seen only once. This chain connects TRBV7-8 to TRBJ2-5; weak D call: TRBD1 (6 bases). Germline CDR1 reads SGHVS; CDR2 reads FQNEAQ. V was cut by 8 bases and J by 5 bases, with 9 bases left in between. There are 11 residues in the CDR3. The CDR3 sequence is CASGQGETQYF. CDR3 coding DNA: TGTGCCAGCGGCCAGGGGGAGACCCAGTACTTC.

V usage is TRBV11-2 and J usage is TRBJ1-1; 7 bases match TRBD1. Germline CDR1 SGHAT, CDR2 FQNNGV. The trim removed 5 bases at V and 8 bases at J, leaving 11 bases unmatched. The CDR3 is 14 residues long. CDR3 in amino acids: CASSPFAPGQEAFF. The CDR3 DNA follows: TGTGCCAGCAGCCCCTTCGCCCCGGGACAGGAAGCTTTCTTT.

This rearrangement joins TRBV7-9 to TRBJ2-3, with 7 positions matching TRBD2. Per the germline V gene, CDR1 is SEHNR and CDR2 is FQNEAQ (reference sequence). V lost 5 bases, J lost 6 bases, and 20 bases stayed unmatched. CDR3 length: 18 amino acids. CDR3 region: CASSPPSTSTDRIDTQYF. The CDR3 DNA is TGTGCCAGCAGCCCTCCCTCGACTAGCACCGATCGCATTGATACGCAGTATTTT.

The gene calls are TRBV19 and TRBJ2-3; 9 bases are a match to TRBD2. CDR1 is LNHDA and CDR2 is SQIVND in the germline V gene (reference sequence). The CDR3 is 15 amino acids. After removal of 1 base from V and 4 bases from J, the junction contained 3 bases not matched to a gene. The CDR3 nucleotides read TGTGCCAGTAGTATAGGGGGCGGGAGGGCAGATACGCAGTATTTT. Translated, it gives CASSIGGGRADTQYF.

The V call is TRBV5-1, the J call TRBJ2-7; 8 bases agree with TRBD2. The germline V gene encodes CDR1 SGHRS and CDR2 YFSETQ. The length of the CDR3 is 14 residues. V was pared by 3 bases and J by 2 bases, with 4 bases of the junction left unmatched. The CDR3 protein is CASSSGGAPYEQYF. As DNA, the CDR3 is TGCGCCAGCAGCTCCGGGGGGGCACCCTACGAGCAGTACTTC.

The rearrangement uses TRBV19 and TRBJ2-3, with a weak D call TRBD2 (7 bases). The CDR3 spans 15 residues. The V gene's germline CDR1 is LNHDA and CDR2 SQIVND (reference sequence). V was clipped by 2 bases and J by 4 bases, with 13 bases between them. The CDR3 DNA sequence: TGTGCCAGTAGTATACCAGGGGAGGGGTCAGATACGCAGTATTTT. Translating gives CASSIPGEGSDTQYF.

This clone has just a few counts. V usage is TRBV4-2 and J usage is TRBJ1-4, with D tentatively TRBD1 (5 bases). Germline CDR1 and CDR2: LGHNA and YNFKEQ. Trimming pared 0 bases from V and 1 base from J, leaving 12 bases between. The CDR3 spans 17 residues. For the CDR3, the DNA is TGTGCCAGCAGCCAAGATTGGGGGGGAGTAACTAATGAAAAACTGTTTTTT. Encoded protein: CASSQDWGGVTNEKLFF.

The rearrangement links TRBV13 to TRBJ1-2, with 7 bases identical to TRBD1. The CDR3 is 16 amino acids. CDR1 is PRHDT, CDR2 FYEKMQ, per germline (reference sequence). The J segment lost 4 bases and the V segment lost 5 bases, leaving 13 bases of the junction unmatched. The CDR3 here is CASSQGVAGAGYGYTF. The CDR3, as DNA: TGTGCCAGCAGCCAGGGGGTGGCAGGGGCTGGCTATGGCTACACCTTC.

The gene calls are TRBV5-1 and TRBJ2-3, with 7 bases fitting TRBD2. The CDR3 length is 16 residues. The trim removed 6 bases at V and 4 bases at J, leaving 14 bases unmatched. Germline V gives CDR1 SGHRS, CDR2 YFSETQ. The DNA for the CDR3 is TGCGCCAGCACCTCCGGGGCGGGGGAGTTCGCAGATACGCAGTATTTT. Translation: CASTSGAGEFADTQYF.